This TCR beta chain was identified during a study of CD8 T cells in ankylosing spondylitis. Study-level points and caveats: Matched synovial fluid from ankylosing spondylitis patients was reported to be enriched for disease-linked clones. Typical of ankylosing spondylitis blood, it appeared, was a TCR beta motif of under 10 highly homologous variants. Clones linked to the disease showed a CD8+ phenotype. They occurred at relatively low frequencies in peripheral blood. Both synovial fluid and blood in reactive arthritis had previously been reported to carry some motif variants.

About this clonotype itself: Its target is unknown.

TCRdb re-analysed the 5' RACE reads in MiXCR, keeping a single row per CDR3 protein. This repertoire shows roughly 180,000 distinct CDR3 sequences, over 10% found once; its top ten account for around 10%. This CDR3 has 13 amino acids. CDR1 and CDR2 (germline): MDHEN, SYDVKM. With 7 bases removed from V and 6 bases from J, the gap between germline ends came to 13 bases. The specimen was blood, either unsorted or a sorted T cell fraction (not recorded which). The chain combines TRBV28 with TRBJ1-5, with D tentatively TRBD1 (6 bases). This TCR derives from a female donor with ankylosing spondylitis or in good health (not recorded which). The CDR3 nucleotides read TGTGCCAGCACGTCGGGGGCCCTTCAGCCCCAGCATTTT. Amino acids: CASTSGALQPQHF. The full variable domain, with the rest looked up from reference TRBV28 and TRBJ1-5, is DVKVTQSSRYLVKRTGEKVFLECVQDMDHENMFWYRQDPGLGLRLIYFSYDVKMKEKGDIPEGYSVSREKKERFSLILESASTNQTSMYLCASTSGALQPQHFGDGTRLSIL.